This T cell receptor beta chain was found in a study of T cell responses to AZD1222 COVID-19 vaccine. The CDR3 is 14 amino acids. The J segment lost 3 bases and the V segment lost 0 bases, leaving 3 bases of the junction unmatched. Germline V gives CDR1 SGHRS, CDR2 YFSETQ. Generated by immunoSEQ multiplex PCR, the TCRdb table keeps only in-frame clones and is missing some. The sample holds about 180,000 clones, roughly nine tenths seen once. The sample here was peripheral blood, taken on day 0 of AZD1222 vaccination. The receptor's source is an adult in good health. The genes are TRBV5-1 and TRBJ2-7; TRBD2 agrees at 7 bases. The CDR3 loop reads CASSLALAGYEQYF. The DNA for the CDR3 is TGCGCCAGCAGCTTGGCATTAGCGGGCTACGAGCAGTACTTC. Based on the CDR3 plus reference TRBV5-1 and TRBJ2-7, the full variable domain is KAGVTQTPRYLIKTRGQQVTLSCSPISGHRSVSWYQQTPGQGLQFLFEYFSETQRNKGNFPGRFSGRQFSNSRSEMNVSTLELGDSALYLCASSLALAGYEQYFGPGTRLTVT.